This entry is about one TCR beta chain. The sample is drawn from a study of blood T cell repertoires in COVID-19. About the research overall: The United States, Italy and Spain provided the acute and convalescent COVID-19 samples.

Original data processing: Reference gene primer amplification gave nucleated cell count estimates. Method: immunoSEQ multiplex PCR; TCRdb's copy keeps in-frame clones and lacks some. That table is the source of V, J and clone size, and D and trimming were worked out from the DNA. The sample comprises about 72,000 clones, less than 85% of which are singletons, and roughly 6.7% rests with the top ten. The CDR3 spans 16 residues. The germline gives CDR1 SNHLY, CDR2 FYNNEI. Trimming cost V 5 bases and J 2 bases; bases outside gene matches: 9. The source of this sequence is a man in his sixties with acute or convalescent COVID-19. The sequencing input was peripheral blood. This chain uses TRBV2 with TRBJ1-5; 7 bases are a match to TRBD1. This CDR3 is CASSPTGAWGNQPQHF. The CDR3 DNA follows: TGTGCCAGCAGTCCCACAGGGGCCTGGGGCAATCAGCCCCAGCATTTT.